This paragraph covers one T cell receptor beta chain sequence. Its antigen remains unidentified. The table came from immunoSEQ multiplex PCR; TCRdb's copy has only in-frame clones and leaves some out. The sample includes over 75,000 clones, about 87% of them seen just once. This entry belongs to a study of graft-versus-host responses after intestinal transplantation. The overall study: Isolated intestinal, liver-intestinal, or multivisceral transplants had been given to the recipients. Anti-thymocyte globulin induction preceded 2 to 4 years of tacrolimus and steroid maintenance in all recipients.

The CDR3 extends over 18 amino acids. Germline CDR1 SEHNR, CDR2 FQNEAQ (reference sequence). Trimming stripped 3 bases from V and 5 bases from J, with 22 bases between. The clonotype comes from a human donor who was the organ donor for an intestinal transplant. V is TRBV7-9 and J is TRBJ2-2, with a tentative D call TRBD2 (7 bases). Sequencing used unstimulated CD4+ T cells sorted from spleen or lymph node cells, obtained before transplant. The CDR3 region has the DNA TGTGCCAGCAGCTTCAGGGGTAGTAGCGGGCGAACAACCGGGGAGCTGTTTTTT. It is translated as CASSFRGSSGRTTGELFF.